These T cell receptor beta chains were read from a single sample in a study of cytomegalovirus exposure and HLA in healthy donors. Clones were sequenced by immunoSEQ multiplex PCR, and TCRdb holds only the in-frame ones, with some missing. The table records 85,000 to 120,000 clones, 71% of them present only once. Sequenced: PBMCs. Receptors originate from a female donor in good health and CMV-seronegative. CDR3s include the opening cysteine and the closing phenylalanine or tryptophan. The D gene is left open where the match is weak. Where a row states a size, it is once, few, many or the class of an expanded clone; other rows omit it.

d_call	j_call	v_call	clone_size	cdr3_aa	cdr3_nt
TRBD2	TRBJ2-5	TRBV27	few	CASSRASGSPGETQYF	TGTGCCAGCAGTAGGGCTAGCGGGAGTCCGGGGGAGACCCAGTACTTC
TRBD2	TRBJ2-7	TRBV7-2	once	CASSLAGTSGGYEQYF	TGTGCCAGCAGCTTAGCCGGGACTAGCGGGGGATACGAGCAGTACTTC
NA	TRBJ2-1	TRBV2	NA	CASRVGAEAQFF	TGTGCCAGCCGGGTGGGAGCGGAAGCACAGTTCTTC
TRBD2	TRBJ2-5	TRBV29-1	NA	CSASGVGLAGAGETQYF	TGCAGCGCCTCAGGGGTGGGACTAGCGGGAGCGGGAGAGACCCAGTACTTC
NA	TRBJ2-2	TRBV6-4	NA	CASSSTSTNTGELFF	TGTGCCAGCAGTTCAACTAGCACGAACACCGGGGAGCTGTTTTTT
NA	TRBJ2-1	TRBV7-2	NA	CASSPLRGRPNEQFF	TGTGCCAGCAGCCCCCTTCGAGGGAGGCCCAATGAGCAGTTCTTC
NA	TRBJ2-2	TRBV9	NA	CASKGGNTGELFF	TGTGCCAGCAAGGGAGGGAACACCGGGGAGCTGTTTTTT
NA	TRBJ2-1	TRBV5-4	NA	CASSFTYNEQFF	TGTGCCAGCAGTTTTACCTACAATGAGCAGTTCTTC
NA	TRBJ2-7	TRBV11-2	NA	CASSRLGHSGVSYEQYF	TGTGCCAGCAGCCGGTTAGGACATTCGGGGGTATCCTACGAGCAGTACTTC
TRBD1	TRBJ1-1	TRBV5-5	few	CASSSTGANTEAFF	TGTGCCAGCAGCTCGACAGGGGCGAACACTGAAGCTTTCTTT
NA	TRBJ1-6	TRBV25-1	NA	CASRHSGENSPLHF	TGTGCCAGCAGACACTCAGGGGAAAATTCACCCCTCCACTTT
TRBD1	TRBJ1-5	TRBV7-6	NA	CASSNRGADQPQHF	TGTGCCAGCAGCAACAGGGGAGCGGATCAGCCCCAGCATTTT
TRBD2	TRBJ2-1	TRBV2	once	CASSALAGLYNEQFF	TGTGCCAGCAGTGCCCTAGCGGGACTTTACAATGAGCAGTTCTTC
TRBD1	TRBJ2-3	TRBV27	NA	CASSFGQGMRTQYF	TGTGCCAGCAGTTTTGGACAGGGGATGCGTACGCAGTATTTT
NA	TRBJ2-2	TRBV7-9	NA	CASSLGGTANTGELFF	TGTGCCAGCAGCTTAGGCGGGACAGCGAACACCGGGGAGCTGTTTTTT
NA	TRBJ2-1	TRBV28	few	CASQVGAANNEQFF	TGTGCCAGCCAGGTTGGGGCGGCTAACAATGAGCAGTTCTTC
NA	TRBJ2-3	TRBV9	NA	CASSVAGADTQYF	TGTGCCAGCAGCGTAGCGGGAGCAGATACGCAGTATTTT
NA	TRBJ1-5	TRBV27	few	CASSLPNQPQHF	TGTGCCAGCAGTCTCCCGAATCAGCCCCAGCATTTT
NA	TRBJ2-5	TRBV6-5	NA	CASGLGETQYF	TGTGCCAGCGGTCTAGGCGAGACCCAGTACTTC
NA	TRBJ2-5	TRBV7-8	few	CASSPRPQGGETQYF	TGTGCCAGCAGCCCTAGGCCCCAGGGAGGTGAGACCCAGTACTTC
NA	TRBJ2-3	TRBV6-5	NA	CATTGTIPDTQYF	TGTGCCACCACGGGGACAATCCCAGATACGCAGTATTTT
NA	TRBJ1-4	TRBV19	NA	CASSPPLTQGGNEKLFF	TGTGCCAGTAGCCCCCCCCTCACACAGGGTGGGAATGAAAAACTGTTTTTT
NA	TRBJ1-4	TRBV19	once	CASSPRGGGEKLFF	TGTGCCAGTAGCCCCCGGGGGGGTGGTGAAAAACTGTTTTTT
NA	TRBJ2-7	TRBV5-1	NA	CASSLTGGGYEQYF	TGCGCCAGCAGCCTAACAGGGGGGGGCTACGAGCAGTACTTC
NA	TRBJ2-3	TRBV9	few	CASSVVGAGTDTQYF	TGTGCCAGCAGCGTAGTAGGGGCCGGCACAGATACGCAGTATTTT
NA	TRBJ1-4	TRBV5-1	few	CASSLWAVSHEKLFF	TGCGCCAGCAGCTTGTGGGCAGTATCGCATGAAAAACTGTTTTTT
NA	TRBJ1-2	TRBV19	NA	CASSTRQAILNYGYTF	TGTGCCAGTAGTACCAGACAGGCCATCCTTAACTATGGCTACACCTTC
TRBD1	TRBJ1-2	TRBV2	NA	CDGQVGSTGSYTF	TGTGATGGACAGGTCGGGTCGACAGGAAGCTACACCTTC
TRBD1	TRBJ1-5	TRBV29-1	NA	CSVTLTGGNQPQHF	TGCAGCGTTACCCTGACAGGGGGGAATCAGCCCCAGCATTTT
NA	TRBJ1-5	TRBV19	NA	CASTGTGYSNQPQHF	TGTGCCAGCACAGGAACGGGCTATAGCAATCAGCCCCAGCATTTT
NA	TRBJ2-2	TRBV5-1	few	CASSLESSLPGELFF	TGCGCCAGCAGCTTGGAGTCTAGCCTCCCCGGGGAGCTGTTTTTT
TRBD2	TRBJ2-1	TRBV19	few	CASSSALRTSSIYNEQFF	TGTGCCAGTAGTTCCGCTCTCCGGACTAGCAGTATCTACAATGAGCAGTTCTTC
TRBD2	TRBJ2-7	TRBV5-5	NA	CASSLITSGSYEQYF	TGTGCCAGCAGCTTGATAACTAGCGGTTCCTACGAGCAGTACTTC
TRBD1	TRBJ1-1	TRBV6-6	NA	CASSYAPGQGHTEAFF	TGTGCCAGCAGTTACGCTCCGGGACAGGGCCACACTGAAGCTTTCTTT
TRBD2	TRBJ2-1	TRBV7-9	NA	CASRGGTSGPYEQFF	TGTGCCAGCAGAGGGGGGACTAGCGGACCGTATGAGCAGTTCTTC
TRBD2	TRBJ2-2	TRBV30	NA	CAWRRDAGGTGELFF	TGTGCCTGGAGACGTGATGCGGGAGGCACCGGGGAGCTGTTTTTT
NA	TRBJ1-2	TRBV27	NA	CASSLSRIGSNGYTF	TGTGCCAGCAGTTTATCGCGGATCGGTAGTAATGGCTACACCTTC
NA	TRBJ2-5	TRBV9	NA	CASSVDPGAETQYF	TGTGCCAGCAGCGTAGACCCGGGAGCAGAGACCCAGTACTTC
TRBD1	TRBJ1-1	TRBV15	NA	CATSGEYRGLGDTEAFF	TGTGCCACCAGCGGAGAATACAGGGGATTGGGGGACACTGAAGCTTTCTTT
NA	TRBJ2-1	TRBV30	few	CAWSLRNYNEQFF	TGTGCCTGGAGTCTGAGGAACTACAATGAGCAGTTCTTC
TRBD1	TRBJ1-5	TRBV18	NA	CASSPDRAAQPQHF	TGTGCCAGCTCACCGGACAGGGCCGCTCAGCCCCAGCATTTT
NA	TRBJ1-6	TRBV30	NA	CAWSVEIRDSPLHF	TGTGCCTGGAGTGTAGAGATTCGGGATTCACCCCTCCACTTT